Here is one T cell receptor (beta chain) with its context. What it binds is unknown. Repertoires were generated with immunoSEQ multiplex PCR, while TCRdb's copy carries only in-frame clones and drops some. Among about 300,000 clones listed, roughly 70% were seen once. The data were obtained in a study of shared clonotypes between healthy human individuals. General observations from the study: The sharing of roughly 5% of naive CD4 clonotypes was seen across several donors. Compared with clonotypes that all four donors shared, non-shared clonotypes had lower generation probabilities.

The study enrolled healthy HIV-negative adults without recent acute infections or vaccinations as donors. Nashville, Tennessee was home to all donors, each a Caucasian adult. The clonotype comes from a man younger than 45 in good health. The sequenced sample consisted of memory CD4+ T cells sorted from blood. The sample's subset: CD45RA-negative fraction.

The CDR3 coding sequence is TGTGCCAGCAGCCCCCGAGATGAAAAACTGTTTTTT. Translated: CASSPRDEKLFF. The chain carries TRBV7-9 and TRBJ1-4, with D unclear. V was cut by 5 bases and J by 6 bases, with 7 bases left in between. Germline V CDR1 and CDR2: SEHNR, FQNEAQ (reference sequence). This CDR3 comprises 12 residues.